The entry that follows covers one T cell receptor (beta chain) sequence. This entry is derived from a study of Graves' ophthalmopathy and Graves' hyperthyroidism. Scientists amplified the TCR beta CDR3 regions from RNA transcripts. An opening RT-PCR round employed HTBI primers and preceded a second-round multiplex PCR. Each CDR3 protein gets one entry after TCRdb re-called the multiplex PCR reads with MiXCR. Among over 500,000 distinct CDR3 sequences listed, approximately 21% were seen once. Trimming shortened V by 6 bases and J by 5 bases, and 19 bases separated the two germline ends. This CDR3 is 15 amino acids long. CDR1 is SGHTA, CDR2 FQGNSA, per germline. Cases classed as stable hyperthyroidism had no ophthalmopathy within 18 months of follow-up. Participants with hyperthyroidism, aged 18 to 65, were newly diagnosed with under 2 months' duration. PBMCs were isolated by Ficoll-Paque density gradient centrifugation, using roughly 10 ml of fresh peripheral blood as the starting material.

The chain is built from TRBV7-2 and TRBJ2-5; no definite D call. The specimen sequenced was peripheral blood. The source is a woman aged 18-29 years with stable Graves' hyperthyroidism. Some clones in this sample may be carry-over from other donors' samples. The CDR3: CASSPGSGWGETQYF. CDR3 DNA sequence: TGTGCCAGCAGTCCAGGAAGTGGTTGGGGTGAGACCCAGTACTTC. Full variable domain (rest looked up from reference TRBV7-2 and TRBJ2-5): GAGVSQSPSNKVTEKGKDVELRCDPISGHTALYWYRQSLGQGLEFLIYFQGNSAPDKSGLPSDRFSAERTGGSVSTLTIQRTQQEDSAVYLCASSPGSGWGETQYFGPGTRLLVL.